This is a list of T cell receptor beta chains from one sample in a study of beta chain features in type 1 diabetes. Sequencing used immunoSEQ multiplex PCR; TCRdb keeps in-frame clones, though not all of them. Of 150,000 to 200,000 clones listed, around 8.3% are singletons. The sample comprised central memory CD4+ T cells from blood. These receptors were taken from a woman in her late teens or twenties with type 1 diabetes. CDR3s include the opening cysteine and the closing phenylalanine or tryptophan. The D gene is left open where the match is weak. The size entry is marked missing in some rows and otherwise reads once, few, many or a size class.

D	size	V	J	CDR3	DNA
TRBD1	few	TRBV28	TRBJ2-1	CASTAGGFYNEQFF	TGTGCCAGCACGGCAGGGGGTTTCTACAATGAGCAGTTCTTC
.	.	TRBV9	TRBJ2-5	CASSVAPGVKETQYF	TGTGCCAGCAGCGTAGCTCCGGGGGTAAAAGAGACCCAGTACTTC
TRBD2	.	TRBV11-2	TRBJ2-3	CASSLTPGGLRDTQYF	TGTGCCAGCAGCTTAACCCCGGGAGGGCTCAGAGATACGCAGTATTTT
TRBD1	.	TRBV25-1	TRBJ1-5	CASSELGQGACQPQHF	TGTGCCAGCAGTGAATTAGGACAGGGGGCATGTCAGCCCCAGCATTTT
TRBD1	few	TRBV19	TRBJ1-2	CASSTWDRESGYTF	TGTGCCAGTAGTACCTGGGACAGGGAGAGCGGCTACACCTTC
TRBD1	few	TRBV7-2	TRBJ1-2	CASRPGQGNGYTF	TGTGCCAGCAGGCCTGGACAGGGGAATGGCTACACCTTC
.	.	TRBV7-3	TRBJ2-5	CASSNLGLGEETQYF	TGTGCCAGCAGCAACCTGGGACTGGGGGAGGAGACCCAGTACTTC
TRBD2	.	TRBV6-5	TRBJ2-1	CASRTTSGLNNEQFF	TGTGCCAGCAGGACAACTAGCGGGCTTAACAATGAGCAGTTCTTC
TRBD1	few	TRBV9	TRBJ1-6	CASSPRQGQNNSPLHF	TGTGCCAGCAGCCCAAGACAGGGCCAAAATAATTCACCCCTCCACTTT
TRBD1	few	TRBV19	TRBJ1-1	CASSFGTGSEAFF	TGTGCCAGTAGTTTTGGGACAGGGTCCGAAGCTTTCTTT
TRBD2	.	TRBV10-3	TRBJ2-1	CAALAGGNLYNEQFF	TGTGCCGCACTAGCGGGGGGGAACCTATACAATGAGCAGTTCTTC
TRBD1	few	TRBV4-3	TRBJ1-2	CASSQGQGARAYGYTF	TGCGCCAGCAGCCAAGGGCAGGGGGCGCGAGCCTATGGCTACACCTTC
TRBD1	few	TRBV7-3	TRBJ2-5	CASSLGVGGQWETQYF	TGTGCCAGCAGCTTAGGGGTAGGGGGACAGTGGGAGACCCAGTACTTC
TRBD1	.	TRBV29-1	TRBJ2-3	CSVSRQGLDTQYF	TGCAGCGTGTCCAGACAGGGATTGGATACGCAGTATTTT
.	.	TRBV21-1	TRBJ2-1	CASSSPRGTGSYNEQFF	TGTGCCAGCAGCAGCCCAAGAGGGACAGGGAGCTACAATGAGCAGTTCTTC
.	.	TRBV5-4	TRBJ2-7	CASSLVLQGINEQYF	TGTGCCAGCAGCTTGGTTCTACAGGGCATCAACGAGCAGTACTTC
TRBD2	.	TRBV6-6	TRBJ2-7	CASSYGTSGTGEQYF	TGTGCCAGCAGTTACGGGACTAGCGGGACGGGGGAGCAGTACTTC
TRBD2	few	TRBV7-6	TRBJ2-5	CASSLGGTNQETQYF	TGTGCCAGCAGCTTAGGGGGGACTAATCAAGAGACCCAGTACTTC
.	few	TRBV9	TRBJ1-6	CASSVTVGDSPLHF	TGTGCCAGCAGCGTGACAGTAGGGGATTCACCCCTCCACTTT
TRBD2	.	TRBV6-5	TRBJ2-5	CASSYGTGGSQETQYF	TGTGCCAGCAGTTACGGGACGGGAGGGTCACAAGAGACCCAGTACTTC
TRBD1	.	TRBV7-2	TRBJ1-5	CASSKDRVNQPQHF	TGTGCCAGCAGCAAGGACAGGGTGAATCAGCCCCAGCATTTT
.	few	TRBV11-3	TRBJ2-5	CASSFRDTHQETQYF	TGTGCCAGCAGCTTCCGGGACACCCACCAAGAGACCCAGTACTTC
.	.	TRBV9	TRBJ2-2	CASSVSGLGTGELFF	TGTGCCAGCAGCGTAAGCGGGTTAGGGACCGGGGAGCTGTTTTTT
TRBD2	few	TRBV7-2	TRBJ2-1	CASSPRSGITYNEQFF	TGTGCCAGCAGCCCTAGGAGCGGGATTACCTACAATGAGCAGTTCTTC
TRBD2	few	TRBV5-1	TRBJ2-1	CASSTGLAGEQFF	TGCGCCAGCAGCACGGGACTAGCGGGAGAGCAGTTCTTC
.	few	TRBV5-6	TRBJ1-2	CASRPPGNNYGYTF	TGTGCCTCCCGCCCACCGGGAAATAACTATGGCTACACCTTC
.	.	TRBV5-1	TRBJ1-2	CASSSPDRTNYGYTF	TGCGCCAGCAGCTCCCCCGACAGAACTAACTATGGCTACACCTTC
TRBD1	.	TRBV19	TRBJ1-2	CASSIPGQGVDYGYTF	TGTGCCAGTAGTATCCCCGGACAGGGGGTCGACTATGGCTACACCTTC
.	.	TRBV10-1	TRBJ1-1	CASQRDLNTEAFF	TGCGCCAGCCAAAGGGACTTGAACACTGAAGCTTTCTTT
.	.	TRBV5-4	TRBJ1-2	CASSLQGYGYTF	TGTGCCAGCAGCCTACAGGGCTATGGCTACACCTTC
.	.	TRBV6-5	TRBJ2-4	CASRGSGKNIQYF	TGTGCCAGCAGGGGTAGCGGAAAAAACATTCAGTACTTC
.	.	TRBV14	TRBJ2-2	CASSEVVVDANTGELFF	TGTGCCAGCAGCGAAGTAGTCGTTGATGCGAACACCGGGGAGCTGTTTTTT
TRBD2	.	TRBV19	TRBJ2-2	CASSIFGQRGASNTGELFF	TGTGCCAGTAGTATCTTCGGCCAGCGGGGGGCCTCGAACACCGGGGAGCTGTTTTTT
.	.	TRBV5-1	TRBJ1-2	CASSLGDSAYGYTF	TGCGCCAGCAGCTTGGGGGACTCGGCCTATGGCTACACCTTC
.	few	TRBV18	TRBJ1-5	CASSSSTGSGSNQPQHF	TGTGCCAGCTCATCATCCACAGGGTCGGGGAGCAATCAGCCCCAGCATTTT
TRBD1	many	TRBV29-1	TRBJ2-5	CSVTGQSSQETQYF	TGCAGCGTCACGGGACAGTCGAGCCAAGAGACCCAGTACTTC
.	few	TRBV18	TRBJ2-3	CASSLQNSPSADTQYF	TGTGCCAGCTCACTACAGAATAGTCCTTCCGCAGATACGCAGTATTTT
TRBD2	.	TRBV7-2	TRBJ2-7	CASSASGSSYEQYF	TGTGCCAGCAGCGCTAGCGGGAGCTCCTACGAGCAGTACTTC
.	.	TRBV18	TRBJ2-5	CASDGAGAYQETQYF	TGTGCCAGCGACGGGGCAGGGGCCTACCAAGAGACCCAGTACTTC
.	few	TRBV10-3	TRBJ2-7	CATSTSYEQYF	TGTGCCACCTCTACCTCCTACGAGCAGTACTTC
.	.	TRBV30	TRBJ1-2	CAWTRTPDNYGYTF	TGTGCCTGGACGCGGACACCGGACAACTATGGCTACACCTTC
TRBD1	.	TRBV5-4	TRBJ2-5	CASRGQIQETQYF	TGTGCCAGCAGGGGACAGATTCAAGAGACCCAGTACTTC
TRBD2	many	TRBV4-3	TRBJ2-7	CASSPRTSGSEQYF	TGCGCCAGCAGCCCGAGGACTAGCGGGAGCGAGCAGTACTTC
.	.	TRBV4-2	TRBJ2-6	CASRFGGGSSSGANVLTF	TGTGCCAGCAGATTTGGAGGGGGCTCGAGCTCTGGGGCCAACGTCCTGACTTTC
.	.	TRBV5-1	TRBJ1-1	CASSLEGTLNTEAFF	TGCGCCAGCAGCTTGGAGGGGACACTGAACACTGAAGCTTTCTTT
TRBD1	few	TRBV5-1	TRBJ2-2	CASSPRTGGIGELFF	TGCGCCAGCAGCCCACGGACAGGGGGCATCGGGGAGCTGTTTTTT
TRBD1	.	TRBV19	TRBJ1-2	CASTQGQGVYGYTF	TGTGCCAGTACTCAGGGACAGGGAGTCTATGGCTACACCTTC
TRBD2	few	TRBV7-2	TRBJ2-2	CASTRRTSGVGGELFF	TGTGCCAGCACCCGAAGGACTAGCGGGGTAGGCGGGGAGCTGTTTTTT
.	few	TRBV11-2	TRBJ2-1	CASSLKGPGQLSSYNEQFF	TGTGCCAGCAGCTTAAAGGGGCCAGGACAGTTGAGCTCCTACAATGAGCAGTTCTTC
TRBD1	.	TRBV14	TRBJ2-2	CASSAGQGIESGELFF	TGTGCCAGCAGCGCCGGACAGGGAATTGAATCCGGGGAGCTGTTTTTT
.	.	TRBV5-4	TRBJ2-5	CASSLRQGRETQYF	TGTGCCAGCAGCTTGAGGCAGGGGCGAGAGACCCAGTACTTC
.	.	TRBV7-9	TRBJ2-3	CASSLAQDTQYF	TGTGCCAGCAGCTTAGCGCAGGATACGCAGTATTTT
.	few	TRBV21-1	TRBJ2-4	CASSKGDLAKNIQYF	TGTGCCAGCAGCAAGGGGGACTTAGCCAAAAACATTCAGTACTTC
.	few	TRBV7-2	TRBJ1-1	CASRTSNVQGPEAFF	TGTGCCAGCAGAACCTCCAACGTACAGGGTCCTGAAGCTTTCTTT
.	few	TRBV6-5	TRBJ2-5	CASSYKWGWETQYF	TGTGCCAGCAGTTACAAGTGGGGCTGGGAGACCCAGTACTTC
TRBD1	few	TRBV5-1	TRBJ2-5	CASTGTAQETQYF	TGCGCCAGCACAGGGACAGCCCAAGAGACCCAGTACTTC